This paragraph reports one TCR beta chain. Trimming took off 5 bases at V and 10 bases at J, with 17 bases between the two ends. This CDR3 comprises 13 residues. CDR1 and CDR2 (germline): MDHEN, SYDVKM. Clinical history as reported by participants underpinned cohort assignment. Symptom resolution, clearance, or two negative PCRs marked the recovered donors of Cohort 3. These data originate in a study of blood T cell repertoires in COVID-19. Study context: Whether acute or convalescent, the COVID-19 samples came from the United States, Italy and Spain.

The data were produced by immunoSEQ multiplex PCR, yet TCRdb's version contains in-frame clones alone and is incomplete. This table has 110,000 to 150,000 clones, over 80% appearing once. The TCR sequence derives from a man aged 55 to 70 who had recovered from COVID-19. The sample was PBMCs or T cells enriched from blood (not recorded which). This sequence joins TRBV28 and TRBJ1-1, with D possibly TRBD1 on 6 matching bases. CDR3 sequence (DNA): TGTGCCAGCAGTGACCTTTCAGGGGTGGCAGCTTTCTTT. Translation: CASSDLSGVAAFF. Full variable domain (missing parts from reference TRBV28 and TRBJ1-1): DVKVTQSSRYLVKRTGEKVFLECVQDMDHENMFWYRQDPGLGLRLIYFSYDVKMKEKGDIPEGYSVSREKKERFSLILESASTNQTSMYLCASSDLSGVAAFFGQGTRLTVV.